This T cell receptor (beta chain) was sequenced in a study of T-cell memory formation after mild COVID-19. Across the whole study: Clustering of TCRs was largely donor specific.

As to this clonotype: The antigen is unknown.

TCRdb fed the 5' RACE reads into MiXCR, producing one record per CDR3 protein. The sample holds around 250,000 distinct CDR3 sequences, around 16% seen once. Study-level findings and limits: Pre-infection memory contained some responding clones, which suggested that cross-reactive memory had joined.

V was shortened by 0 bases and J by 7 bases, with 17 bases between the two germline ends. The germline V gene has CDR1 DFQATT and CDR2 SNEGSKA (reference sequence). CDR3 length: 15 residues. The TCR sequence derives from a man aged 18 to 30 who had mild COVID-19 (a few samples of this study predate the infection). Cell type and time point are not known. The specimen sequenced was PBMCs or a T cell subset sorted from them (not recorded which). The gene calls are TRBV20-1 and TRBJ2-3; D may match TRBD1 or TRBD2 (5 bases each). The CDR3 DNA is TGCAGTGCTAGAGAGTACCGGGGCTCAGCCAATACGCAGTATTTT. It translates to CSAREYRGSANTQYF.